This T cell receptor (beta chain) was sequenced for a study of human T cells and chemical hapten exposure. Time point here: patch test 1, 2 weeks after DPC sensitization. Treatment: therapeutic diphenylcyclopropenone sensitization with weekly scalp DPC. This clonotype has ten or more counts. The length of the CDR3 is 12 residues. Trimming left V 3 bases short and J 3 bases short, with 6 bases between. CDR1 is MNHEY and CDR2 is SVGEGT in the germline V gene. TCRdb ran MiXCR on the RACE reads and lists one entry per CDR3 protein. Among some 350,000 distinct CDR3 sequences listed, around 6.9% were seen once.

Sample: whole blood, taken in connection with sensitization to the hapten diphenylcyclopropenone (DPC). V and J are TRBV6-2 or TRBV6-3 and TRBJ2-7, with D unclear. This TCR was recovered from a woman aged 18-35 years with alopecia areata. Some clones in this sample may be carry-over from other donors' samples. The CDR3 loop is CASSYGYYEQYF. CDR3 sequence (DNA): TGTGCCAGCAGTTATGGATACTACGAGCAGTACTTC.